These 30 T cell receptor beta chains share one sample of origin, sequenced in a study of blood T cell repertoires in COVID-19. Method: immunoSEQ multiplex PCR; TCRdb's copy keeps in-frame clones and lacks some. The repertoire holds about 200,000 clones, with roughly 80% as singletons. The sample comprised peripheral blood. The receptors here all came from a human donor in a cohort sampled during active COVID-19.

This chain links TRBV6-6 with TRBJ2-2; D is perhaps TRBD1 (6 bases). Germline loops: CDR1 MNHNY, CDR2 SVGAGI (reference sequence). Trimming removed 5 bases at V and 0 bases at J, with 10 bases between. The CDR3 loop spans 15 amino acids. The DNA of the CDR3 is TGTGCCAGCAGTCCGACAGGATCGAACACCGGGGAGCTGTTTTTT. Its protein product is CASSPTGSNTGELFF.

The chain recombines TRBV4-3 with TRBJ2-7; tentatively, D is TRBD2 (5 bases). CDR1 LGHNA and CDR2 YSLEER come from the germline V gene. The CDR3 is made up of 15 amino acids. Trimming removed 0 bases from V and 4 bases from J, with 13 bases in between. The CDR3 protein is CASSQDLKPGYEQYF. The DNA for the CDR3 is TGCGCCAGCAGCCAAGATCTGAAGCCGGGGTACGAGCAGTACTTC.

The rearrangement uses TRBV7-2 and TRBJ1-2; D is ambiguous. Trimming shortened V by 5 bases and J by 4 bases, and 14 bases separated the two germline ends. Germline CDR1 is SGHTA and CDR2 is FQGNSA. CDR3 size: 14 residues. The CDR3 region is CASSPPIRGYGYTF. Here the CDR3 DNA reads TGTGCCAGCAGCCCACCAATTCGCGGCTATGGCTACACCTTC.

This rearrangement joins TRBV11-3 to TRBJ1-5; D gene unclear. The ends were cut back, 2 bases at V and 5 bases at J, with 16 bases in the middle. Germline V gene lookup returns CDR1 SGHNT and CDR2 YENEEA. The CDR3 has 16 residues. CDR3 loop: CASSLLPGGLHQPQHF. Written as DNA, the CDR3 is TGTGCCAGCAGCTTACTTCCGGGTGGGTTGCATCAGCCCCAGCATTTT.

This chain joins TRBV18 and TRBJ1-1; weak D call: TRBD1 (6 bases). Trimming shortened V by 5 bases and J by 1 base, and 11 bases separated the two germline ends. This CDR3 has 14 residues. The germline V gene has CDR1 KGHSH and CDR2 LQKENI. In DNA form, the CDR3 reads TGTGCCAGCTCAAGGACAGCCGGGAACACTGAAGCTTTCTTT. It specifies CASSRTAGNTEAFF.

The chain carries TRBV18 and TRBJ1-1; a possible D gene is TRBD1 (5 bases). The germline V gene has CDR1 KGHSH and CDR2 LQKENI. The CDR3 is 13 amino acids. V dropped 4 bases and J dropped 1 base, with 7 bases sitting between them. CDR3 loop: CASSQDRNTEAFF. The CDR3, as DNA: TGTGCCAGCTCACAAGACAGGAACACTGAAGCTTTCTTT.

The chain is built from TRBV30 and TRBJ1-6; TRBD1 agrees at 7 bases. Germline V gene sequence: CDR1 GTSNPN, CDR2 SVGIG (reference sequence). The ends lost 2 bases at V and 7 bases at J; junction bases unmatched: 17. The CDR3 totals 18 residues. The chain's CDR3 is CAWSPTTSRGFRNSPLHF. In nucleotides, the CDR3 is TGTGCCTGGAGTCCTACTACTTCCAGGGGGTTCAGGAATTCACCCCTCCACTTT.

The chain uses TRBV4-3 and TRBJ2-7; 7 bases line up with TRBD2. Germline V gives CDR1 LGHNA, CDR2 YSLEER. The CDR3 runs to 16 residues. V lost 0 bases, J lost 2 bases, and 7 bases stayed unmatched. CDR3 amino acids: CASSQDWPGGTYEQYF. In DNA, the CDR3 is TGCGCCAGCAGCCAAGATTGGCCGGGAGGAACCTACGAGCAGTACTTC.

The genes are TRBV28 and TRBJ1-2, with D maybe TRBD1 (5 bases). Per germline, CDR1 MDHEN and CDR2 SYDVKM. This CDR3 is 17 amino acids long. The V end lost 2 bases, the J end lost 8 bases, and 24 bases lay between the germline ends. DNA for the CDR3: TGTGCCAGCAGTTTAGATCCCCCCACGCACCAGGGTGGCGGCTACACCTTC. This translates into CASSLDPPTHQGGGYTF.

CDR3 bases: TGTGCCAGCTCACCAACCCCGGGGACTTATAATGAAAAACTGTTTTTT. It encodes CASSPTPGTYNEKLFF. The rearrangement joins TRBV18 to TRBJ1-4; possibly TRBD1 for D (5 bases). The germline gives CDR1 KGHSH, CDR2 LQKENI. CDR3 length equals 16 residues. V was clipped by 2 bases and J by 4 bases, with 14 bases between them.

CDR3 in DNA: TGTGCCATCAGGCGGGAGAACTATGGCTACACCTTC. It encodes CAIRRENYGYTF. The genes are TRBV10-3 and TRBJ1-2; no firm D call. The germline V and J ends were trimmed by 6 bases and 2 bases, with 7 bases remaining between them. The CDR3 totals 12 residues. Germline lookup yields CDR1 ENHRY and CDR2 SYGVKD.

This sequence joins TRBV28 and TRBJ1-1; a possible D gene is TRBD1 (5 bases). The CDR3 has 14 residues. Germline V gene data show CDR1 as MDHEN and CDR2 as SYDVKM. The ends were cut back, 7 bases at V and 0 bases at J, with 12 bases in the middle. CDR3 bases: TGTGCCAGCACCCGACAGCTAATGAACACTGAAGCTTTCTTT. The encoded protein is CASTRQLMNTEAFF.

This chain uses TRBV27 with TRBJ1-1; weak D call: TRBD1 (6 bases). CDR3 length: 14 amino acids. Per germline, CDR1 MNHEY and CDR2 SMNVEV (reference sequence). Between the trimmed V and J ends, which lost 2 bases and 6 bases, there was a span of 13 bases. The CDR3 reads CASSLDRGGAEAFF. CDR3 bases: TGTGCCAGCAGTTTAGATCGAGGGGGGGCTGAAGCTTTCTTT.

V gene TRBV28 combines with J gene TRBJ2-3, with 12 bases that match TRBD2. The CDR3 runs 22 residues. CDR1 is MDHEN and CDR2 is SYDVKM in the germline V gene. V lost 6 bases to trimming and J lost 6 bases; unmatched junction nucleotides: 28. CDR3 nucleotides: TGTGCCAGCAGCCGCAGGTCTATTCTTTGGTCTAGCGGGAGGGGTAAGGCTGATACGCAGTATTTT. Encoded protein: CASSRRSILWSSGRGKADTQYF. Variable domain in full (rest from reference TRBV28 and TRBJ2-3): DVKVTQSSRYLVKRTGEKVFLECVQDMDHENMFWYRQDPGLGLRLIYFSYDVKMKEKGDIPEGYSVSREKKERFSLILESASTNQTSMYLCASSRRSILWSSGRGKADTQYFGPGTRLTVL.

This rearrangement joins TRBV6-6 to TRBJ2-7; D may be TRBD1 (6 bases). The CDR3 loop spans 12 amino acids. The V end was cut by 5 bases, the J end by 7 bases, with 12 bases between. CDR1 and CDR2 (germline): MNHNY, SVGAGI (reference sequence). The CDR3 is CASSQPRGEQYF. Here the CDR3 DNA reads TGTGCCAGCAGTCAACCCAGGGGTGAGCAGTACTTC.

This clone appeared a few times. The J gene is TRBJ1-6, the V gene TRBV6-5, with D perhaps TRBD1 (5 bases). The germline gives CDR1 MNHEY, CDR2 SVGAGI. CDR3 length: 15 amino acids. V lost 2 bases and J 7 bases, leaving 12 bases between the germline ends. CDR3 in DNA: TGTGCCAGCAGTTACAGGGCCAGGGCCAATTCACCCCTCCACTTT. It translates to CASSYRARANSPLHF.

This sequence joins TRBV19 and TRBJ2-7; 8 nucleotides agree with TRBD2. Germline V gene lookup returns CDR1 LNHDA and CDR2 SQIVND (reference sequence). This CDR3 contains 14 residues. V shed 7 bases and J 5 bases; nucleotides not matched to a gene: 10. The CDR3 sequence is CASKPGLVSHEQYF. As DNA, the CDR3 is TGTGCCAGTAAACCGGGACTAGTGTCCCACGAGCAGTACTTC.

The CDR3 DNA reads TGTGCCAGCTCAGTCATTCGTGAGGAGCAGTACTTC. It yields the protein CASSVIREEQYF. The chain is built from TRBV18 and TRBJ2-7; D gene ambiguous. Per germline, CDR1 KGHSH and CDR2 LQKENI. V shed 5 bases and J shed 7 bases, with 12 bases lying between them. The CDR3 is 12 amino acids.

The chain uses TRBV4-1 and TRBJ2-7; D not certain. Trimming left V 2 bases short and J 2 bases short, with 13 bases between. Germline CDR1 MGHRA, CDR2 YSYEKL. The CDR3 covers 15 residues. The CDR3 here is CASSQPSLPTYEQYF. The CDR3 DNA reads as TGCGCCAGCAGCCAACCTTCACTACCTACCTACGAGCAGTACTTC.

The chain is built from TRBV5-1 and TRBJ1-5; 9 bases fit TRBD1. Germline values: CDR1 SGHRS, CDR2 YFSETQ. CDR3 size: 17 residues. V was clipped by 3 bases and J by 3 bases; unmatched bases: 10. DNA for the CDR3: TGCGCCAGCAGCTCGGGACAGGGAGACCCCTTCAATCAGCCCCAGCATTTT. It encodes CASSSGQGDPFNQPQHF.

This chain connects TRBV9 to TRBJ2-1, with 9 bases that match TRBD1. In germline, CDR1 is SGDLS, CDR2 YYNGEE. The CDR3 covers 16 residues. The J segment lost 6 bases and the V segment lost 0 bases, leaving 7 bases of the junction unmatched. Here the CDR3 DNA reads TGTGCCAGCAGCGTAGTGGGGACAGGGTTCGGCAATGAGCAGTTCTTC. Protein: CASSVVGTGFGNEQFF. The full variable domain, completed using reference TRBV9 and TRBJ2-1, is DSGVTQTPKHLITATGQRVTLRCSPRSGDLSVYWYQQSLDQGLQFLIQYYNGEERAKGNILERFSAQQFPDLHSELNLSSLELGDSALYFCASSVVGTGFGNEQFFGPGTRLTVL.

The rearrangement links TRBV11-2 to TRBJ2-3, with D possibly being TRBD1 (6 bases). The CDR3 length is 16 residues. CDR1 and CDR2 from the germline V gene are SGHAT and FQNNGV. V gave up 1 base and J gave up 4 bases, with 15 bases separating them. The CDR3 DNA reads TGTGCCAGCAGCTTAGTCACAGGGTATGGCGCAGATACGCAGTATTTT. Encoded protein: CASSLVTGYGADTQYF.

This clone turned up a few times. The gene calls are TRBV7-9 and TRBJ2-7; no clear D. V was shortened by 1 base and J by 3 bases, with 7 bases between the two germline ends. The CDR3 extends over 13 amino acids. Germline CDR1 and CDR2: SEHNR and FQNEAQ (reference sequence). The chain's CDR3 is CASSLGRFYEQYF. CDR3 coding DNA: TGTGCCAGCAGCTTAGGGCGGTTCTACGAGCAGTACTTC.

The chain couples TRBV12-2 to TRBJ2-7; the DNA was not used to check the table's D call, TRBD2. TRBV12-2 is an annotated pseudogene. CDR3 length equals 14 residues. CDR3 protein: CASRLTSGRLEQYF. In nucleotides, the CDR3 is TGTGCAAGTCGCTTAACTAGCGGGAGACTCGAGCAGTACTTC.

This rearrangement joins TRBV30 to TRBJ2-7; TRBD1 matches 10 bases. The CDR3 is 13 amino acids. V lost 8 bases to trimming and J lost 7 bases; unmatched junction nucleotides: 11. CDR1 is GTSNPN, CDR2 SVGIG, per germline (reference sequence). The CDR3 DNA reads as TGTGCCACCACCCGGGACAGGGGACGAGAGCAGTACTTC. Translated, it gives CATTRDRGREQYF.

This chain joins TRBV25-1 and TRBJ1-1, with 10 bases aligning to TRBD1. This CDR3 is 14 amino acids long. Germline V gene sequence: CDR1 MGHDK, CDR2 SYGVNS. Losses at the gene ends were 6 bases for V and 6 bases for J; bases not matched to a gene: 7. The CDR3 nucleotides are TGTGCCAGCAGCGGGACCGGGACAGGGGCTGAAGCTTTCTTT. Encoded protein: CASSGTGTGAEAFF.

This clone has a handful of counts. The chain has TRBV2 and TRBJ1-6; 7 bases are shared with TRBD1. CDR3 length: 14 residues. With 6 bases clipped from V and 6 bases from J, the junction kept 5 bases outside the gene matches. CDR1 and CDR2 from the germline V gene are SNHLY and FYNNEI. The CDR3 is CASSLDRTNSPLHF. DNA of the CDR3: TGTGCCAGCAGCTTGGACAGGACTAATTCACCCCTCCACTTT.

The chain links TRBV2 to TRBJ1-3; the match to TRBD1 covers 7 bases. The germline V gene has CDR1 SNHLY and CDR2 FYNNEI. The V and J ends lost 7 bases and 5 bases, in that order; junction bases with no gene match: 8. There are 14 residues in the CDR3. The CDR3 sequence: CASTDRRGRNTIYF. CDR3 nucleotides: TGTGCCAGCACGGACCGCAGGGGGAGAAACACCATATATTTT.

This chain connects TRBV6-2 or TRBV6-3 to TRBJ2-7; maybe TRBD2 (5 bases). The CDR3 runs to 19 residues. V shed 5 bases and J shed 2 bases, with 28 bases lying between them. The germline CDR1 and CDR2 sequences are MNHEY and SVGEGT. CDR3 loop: CASSLLKPPPGEPPYEQYF. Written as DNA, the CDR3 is TGTGCCAGCAGTCTTTTAAAGCCTCCCCCCGGGGAGCCACCCTACGAGCAGTACTTC.

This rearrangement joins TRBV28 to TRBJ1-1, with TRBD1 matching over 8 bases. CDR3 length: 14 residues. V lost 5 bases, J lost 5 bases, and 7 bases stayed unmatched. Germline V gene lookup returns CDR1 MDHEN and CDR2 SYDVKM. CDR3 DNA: TGTGCCAGCAGTCCCGGGACAGGCCAAACTGAAGCTTTCTTT. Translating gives CASSPGTGQTEAFF.